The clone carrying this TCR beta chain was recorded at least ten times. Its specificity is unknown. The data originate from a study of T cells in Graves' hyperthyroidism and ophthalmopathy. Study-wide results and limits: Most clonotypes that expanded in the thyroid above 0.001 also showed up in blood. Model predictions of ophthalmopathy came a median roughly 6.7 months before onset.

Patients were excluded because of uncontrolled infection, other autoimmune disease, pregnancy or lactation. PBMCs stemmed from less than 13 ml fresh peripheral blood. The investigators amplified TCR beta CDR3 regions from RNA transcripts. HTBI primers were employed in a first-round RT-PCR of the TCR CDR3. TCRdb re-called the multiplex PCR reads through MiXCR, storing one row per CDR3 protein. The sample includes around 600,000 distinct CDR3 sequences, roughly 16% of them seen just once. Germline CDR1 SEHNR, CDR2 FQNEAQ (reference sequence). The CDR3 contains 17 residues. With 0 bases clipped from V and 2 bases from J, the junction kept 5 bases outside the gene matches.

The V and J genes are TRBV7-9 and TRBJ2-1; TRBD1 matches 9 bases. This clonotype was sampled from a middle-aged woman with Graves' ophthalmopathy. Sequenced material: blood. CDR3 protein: CASSLADRGPTYNEQFF. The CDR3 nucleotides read TGTGCCAGCAGCTTAGCGGACAGGGGTCCCACCTACAATGAGCAGTTCTTC.